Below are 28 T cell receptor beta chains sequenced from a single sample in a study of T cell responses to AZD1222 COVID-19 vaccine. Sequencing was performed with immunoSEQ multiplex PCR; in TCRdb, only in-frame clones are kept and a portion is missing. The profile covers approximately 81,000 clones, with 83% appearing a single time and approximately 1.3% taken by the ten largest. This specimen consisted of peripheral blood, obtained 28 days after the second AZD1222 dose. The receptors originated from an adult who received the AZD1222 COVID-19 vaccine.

CDR3 protein: CASGRGLPRTNSNQPQHF. In nucleotides, the CDR3 is TGTGCCAGCGGGAGGGGGCTTCCAAGAACCAATAGCAATCAGCCCCAGCATTTT. V usage is TRBV2 and J usage is TRBJ1-5; 7 nucleotides match TRBD1. This CDR3 is built from 18 residues. Per the germline V gene, CDR1 is SNHLY and CDR2 is FYNNEI. V shed 8 bases and J 0 bases; nucleotides not matched to a gene: 16.

CDR3: CASSGTRGNYGYTF. The CDR3 nucleotides read TGTGCCAGTAGTGGGACCAGGGGTAACTATGGCTACACCTTC. The chain employs TRBV19 and TRBJ1-2, with D perhaps matching TRBD1 (6 bases). V was pared by 5 bases and J by 1 base, with 11 bases between. The V gene's germline CDR1 is LNHDA and CDR2 SQIVND (reference sequence). This CDR3 region has 14 residues.

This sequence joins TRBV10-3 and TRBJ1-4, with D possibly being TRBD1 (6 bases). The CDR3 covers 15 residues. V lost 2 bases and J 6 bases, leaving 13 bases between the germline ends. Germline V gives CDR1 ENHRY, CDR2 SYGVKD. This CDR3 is CAISETQGGHEKLFF. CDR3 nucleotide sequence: TGTGCCATCAGTGAGACACAGGGAGGGCATGAAAAACTGTTTTTT.

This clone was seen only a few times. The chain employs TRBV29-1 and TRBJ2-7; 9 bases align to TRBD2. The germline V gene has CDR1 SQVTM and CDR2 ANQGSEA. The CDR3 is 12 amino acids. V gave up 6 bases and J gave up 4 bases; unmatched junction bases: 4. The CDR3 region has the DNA TGCAGCGTGGGAACTAGCGGGTACGAGCAGTACTTC. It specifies CSVGTSGYEQYF.

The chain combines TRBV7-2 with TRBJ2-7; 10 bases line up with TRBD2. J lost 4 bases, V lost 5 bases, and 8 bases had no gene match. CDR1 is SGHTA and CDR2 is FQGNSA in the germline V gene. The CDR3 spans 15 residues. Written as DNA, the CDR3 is TGTGCCAGCAGCACCCCGGGACTAGCGTCATACGAGCAGTACTTC. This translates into CASSTPGLASYEQYF. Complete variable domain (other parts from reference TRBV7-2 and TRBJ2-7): GAGVSQSPSNKVTEKGKDVELRCDPISGHTALYWYRQSLGQGLEFLIYFQGNSAPDKSGLPSDRFSAERTGGSVSTLTIQRTQQEDSAVYLCASSTPGLASYEQYFGPGTRLTVT.

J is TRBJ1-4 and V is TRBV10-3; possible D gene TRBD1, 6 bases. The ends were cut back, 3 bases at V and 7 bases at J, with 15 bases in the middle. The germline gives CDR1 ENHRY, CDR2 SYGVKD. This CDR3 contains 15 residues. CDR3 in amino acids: CAISDRAGGGEKLFF. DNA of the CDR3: TGTGCCATCAGTGACCGAGCTGGGGGCGGTGAAAAACTGTTTTTT.

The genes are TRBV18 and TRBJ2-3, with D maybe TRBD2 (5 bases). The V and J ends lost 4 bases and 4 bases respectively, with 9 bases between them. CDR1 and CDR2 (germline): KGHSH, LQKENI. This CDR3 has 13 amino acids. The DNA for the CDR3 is TGTGCCAGCTCACTAGCGTTGTCAGATACGCAGTATTTT. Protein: CASSLALSDTQYF.

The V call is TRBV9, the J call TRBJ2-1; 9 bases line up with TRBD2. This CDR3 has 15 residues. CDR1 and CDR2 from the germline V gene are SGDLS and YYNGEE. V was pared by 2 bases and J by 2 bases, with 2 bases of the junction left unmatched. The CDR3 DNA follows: TGTGCCAGCAGCGTCAGCGGGGGGACCTACAATGAGCAGTTCTTC. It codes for CASSVSGGTYNEQFF. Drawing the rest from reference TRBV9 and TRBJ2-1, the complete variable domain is DSGVTQTPKHLITATGQRVTLRCSPRSGDLSVYWYQQSLDQGLQFLIQYYNGEERAKGNILERFSAQQFPDLHSELNLSSLELGDSALYFCASSVSGGTYNEQFFGPGTRLTVL.

This chain's CDR3 is CASSPEYGQVFSGNTIYF. The CDR3 nucleotides are TGTGCCAGCTCACCGGAATACGGACAGGTCTTCTCTGGAAACACCATATATTTT. V gene TRBV18 combines with J gene TRBJ1-3, with 7 nucleotides matching TRBD1. Trimming removed 3 bases from V and 0 bases from J; junction bases left unmatched: 11. Germline V gene lookup returns CDR1 KGHSH and CDR2 LQKENI. There are 18 residues in the CDR3.

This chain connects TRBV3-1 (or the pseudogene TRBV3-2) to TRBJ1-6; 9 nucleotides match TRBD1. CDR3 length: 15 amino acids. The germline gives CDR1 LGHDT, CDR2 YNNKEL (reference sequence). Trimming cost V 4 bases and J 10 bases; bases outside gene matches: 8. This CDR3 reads CASSRQGGLGSPLHF. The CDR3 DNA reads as TGTGCCAGCAGCCGACAGGGGGGTTTGGGCTCACCCCTCCACTTT.

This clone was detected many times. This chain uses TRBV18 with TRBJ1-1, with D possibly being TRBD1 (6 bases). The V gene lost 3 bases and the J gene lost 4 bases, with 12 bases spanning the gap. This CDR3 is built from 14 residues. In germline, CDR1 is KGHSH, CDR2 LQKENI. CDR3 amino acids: CASSPDPGVTEAFF. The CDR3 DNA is TGTGCCAGCTCACCGGATCCAGGGGTCACTGAAGCTTTCTTT.

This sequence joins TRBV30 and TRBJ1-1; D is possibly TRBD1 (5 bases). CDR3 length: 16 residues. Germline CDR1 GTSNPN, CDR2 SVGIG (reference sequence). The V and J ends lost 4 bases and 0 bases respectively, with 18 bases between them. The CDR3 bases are TGTGCCTGGACCCGGCTAAGGGGACTTATGAACACTGAAGCTTTCTTT. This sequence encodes CAWTRLRGLMNTEAFF.

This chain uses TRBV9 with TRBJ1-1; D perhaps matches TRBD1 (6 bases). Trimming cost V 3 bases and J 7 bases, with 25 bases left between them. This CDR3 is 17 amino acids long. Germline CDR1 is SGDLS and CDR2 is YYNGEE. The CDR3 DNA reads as TGTGCCAGCAGCGCCGGACAGTCCTCCCCATTGAAGGGTGAAGCTTTCTTT. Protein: CASSAGQSSPLKGEAFF.

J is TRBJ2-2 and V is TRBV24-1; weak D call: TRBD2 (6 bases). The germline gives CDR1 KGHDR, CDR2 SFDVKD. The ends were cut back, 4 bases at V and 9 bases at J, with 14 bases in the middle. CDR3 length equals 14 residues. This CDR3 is CATSDRTTPWELFF. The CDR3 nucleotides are TGTGCCACCAGTGACAGGACTACCCCTTGGGAGCTGTTTTTT.

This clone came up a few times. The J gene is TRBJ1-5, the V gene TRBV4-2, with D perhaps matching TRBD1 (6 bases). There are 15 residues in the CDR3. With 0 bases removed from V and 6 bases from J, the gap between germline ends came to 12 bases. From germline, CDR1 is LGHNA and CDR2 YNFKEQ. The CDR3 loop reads CASSQDRGQGQPQHF. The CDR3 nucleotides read TGTGCCAGCAGCCAAGACAGGGGCCAGGGTCAGCCCCAGCATTTT.

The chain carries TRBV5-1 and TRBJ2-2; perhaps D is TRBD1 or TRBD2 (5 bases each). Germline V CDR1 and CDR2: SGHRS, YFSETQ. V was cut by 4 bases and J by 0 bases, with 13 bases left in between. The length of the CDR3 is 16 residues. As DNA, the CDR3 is TGCGCCAGCAGCCGGGACCGTCGCTCGAACACCGGGGAGCTGTTTTTT. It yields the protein CASSRDRRSNTGELFF.

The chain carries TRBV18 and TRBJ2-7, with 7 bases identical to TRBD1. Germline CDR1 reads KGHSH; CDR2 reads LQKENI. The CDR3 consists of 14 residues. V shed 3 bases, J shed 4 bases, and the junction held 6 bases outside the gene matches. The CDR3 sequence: CASSPGQDLYEQYF. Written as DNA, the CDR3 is TGTGCCAGCTCACCCGGACAGGATCTATACGAGCAGTACTTC.

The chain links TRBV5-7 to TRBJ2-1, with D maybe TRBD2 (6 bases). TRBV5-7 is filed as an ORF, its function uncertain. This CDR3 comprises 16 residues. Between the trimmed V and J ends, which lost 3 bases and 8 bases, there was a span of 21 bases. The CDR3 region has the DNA TGTGCCAGCAGCTCCACCGGGACTTCCAGCAACCATGAGCAGTTCTTC. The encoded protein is CASSSTGTSSNHEQFF.

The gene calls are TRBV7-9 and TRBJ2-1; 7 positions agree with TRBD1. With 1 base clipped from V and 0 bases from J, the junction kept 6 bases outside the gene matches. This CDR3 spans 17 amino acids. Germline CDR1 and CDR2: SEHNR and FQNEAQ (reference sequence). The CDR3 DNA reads TGTGCCAGCAGCTTAGGGTGGGGACAGAGCTCCTACAATGAGCAGTTCTTC. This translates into CASSLGWGQSSYNEQFF.

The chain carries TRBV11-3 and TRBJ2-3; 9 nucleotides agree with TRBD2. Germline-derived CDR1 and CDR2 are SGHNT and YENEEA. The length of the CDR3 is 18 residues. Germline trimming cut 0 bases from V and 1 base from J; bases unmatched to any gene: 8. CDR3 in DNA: TGTGCCAGCAGCTTAGACGGACGGGCTAGCGGGGGCACAGATACGCAGTATTTT. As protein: CASSLDGRASGGTDTQYF.

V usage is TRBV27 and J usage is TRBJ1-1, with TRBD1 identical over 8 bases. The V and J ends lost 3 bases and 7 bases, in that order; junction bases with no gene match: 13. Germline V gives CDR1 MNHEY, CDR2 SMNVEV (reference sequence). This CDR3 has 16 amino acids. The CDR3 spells CASSFTGTGGSGEAFF. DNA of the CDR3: TGTGCCAGCAGTTTTACCGGGACAGGAGGATCAGGTGAAGCTTTCTTT.

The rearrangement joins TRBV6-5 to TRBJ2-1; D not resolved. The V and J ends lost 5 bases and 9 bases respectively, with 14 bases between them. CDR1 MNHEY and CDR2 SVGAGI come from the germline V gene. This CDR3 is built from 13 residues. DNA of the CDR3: TGTGCCAGCAGTCAATCGACGTGGGCTGAGCAGTTCTTC. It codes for CASSQSTWAEQFF.

The CDR3 DNA reads as TGCGCCAGCAGCTTAACGGGAGGGTGGGATGAGCAGTTCTTC. Protein product: CASSLTGGWDEQFF. V gene TRBV5-1 combines with J gene TRBJ2-1; 8 nucleotides match TRBD2. This CDR3 contains 14 residues. Trimming cost V 2 bases and J 8 bases; bases outside gene matches: 6. Per germline, CDR1 SGHRS and CDR2 YFSETQ.

The CDR3 region is CASSLATGGDYGYTF. CDR3 nucleotide sequence: TGTGCCAGCAGCTTAGCGACAGGGGGTGACTATGGCTACACCTTC. The J gene is TRBJ1-2, the V gene TRBV7-2, with 9 positions matching TRBD1. Germline CDR1 SGHTA, CDR2 FQGNSA. J gave up 3 bases and V 0 bases, and 2 bases lay outside the gene matches. The CDR3 has 15 amino acids.

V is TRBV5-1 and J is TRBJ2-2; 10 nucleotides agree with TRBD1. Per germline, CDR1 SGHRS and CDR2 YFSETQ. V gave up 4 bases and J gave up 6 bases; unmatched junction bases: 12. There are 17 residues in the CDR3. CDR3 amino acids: CASSPIQGDRGSGELFF. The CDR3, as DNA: TGCGCCAGCAGCCCAATTCAGGGGGACAGGGGTTCCGGGGAGCTGTTTTTT.

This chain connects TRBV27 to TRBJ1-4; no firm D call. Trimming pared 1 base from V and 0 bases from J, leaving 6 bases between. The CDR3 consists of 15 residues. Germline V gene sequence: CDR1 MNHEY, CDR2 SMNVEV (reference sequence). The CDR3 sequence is CASSLLWATNEKLFF. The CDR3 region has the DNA TGTGCCAGCAGTTTATTGTGGGCAACTAATGAAAAACTGTTTTTT. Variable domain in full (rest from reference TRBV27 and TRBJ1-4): EAQVTQNPRYLITVTGKKLTVTCSQNMNHEYMSWYRQDPGLGLRQIYYSMNVEVTDKGDVPEGYKVSRKEKRNFPLILESPSPNQTSLYFCASSLLWATNEKLFFGSGTQLSVL.

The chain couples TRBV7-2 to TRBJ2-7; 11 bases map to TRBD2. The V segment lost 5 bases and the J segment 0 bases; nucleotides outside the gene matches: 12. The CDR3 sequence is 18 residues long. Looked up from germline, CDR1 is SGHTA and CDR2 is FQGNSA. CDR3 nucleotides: TGTGCCAGCAGCCGGGGGGCTAGCGGGAGGACTAGCTCCTACGAGCAGTACTTC. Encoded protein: CASSRGASGRTSSYEQYF.

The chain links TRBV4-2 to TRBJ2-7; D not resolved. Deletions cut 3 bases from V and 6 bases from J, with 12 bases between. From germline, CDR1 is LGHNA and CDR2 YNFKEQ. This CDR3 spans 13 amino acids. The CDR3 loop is CASSQVLGGEQYF. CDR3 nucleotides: TGTGCCAGCAGCCAGGTTCTGGGTGGCGAGCAGTACTTC.